The clone carrying this T cell receptor (beta chain) was counted ten times or more. Antigen unknown. V gave up 3 bases and J gave up 3 bases; unmatched junction bases: 5. Per germline, CDR1 SGHRS and CDR2 YFSETQ. The CDR3 totals 15 residues. The time point was: patch test 2, 6 weeks after DPC sensitization. Treatment specified: therapeutic diphenylcyclopropenone sensitization with weekly scalp DPC. This sample was included in a study of human T cells and chemical hapten exposure. Study-level background: While the approximately 24-week study was under way, patients received diphenylcyclopropenone on the scalp every week. Each patch test put 0.01% DPC on the upper back, and results were read at 6 days.

Study-wide results and caveats: Expanded TCRs grouped into significantly more large CDR3 similarity clusters than controls produced.

Individual cDNA molecules received unique molecular identifiers in the library. TCRdb used MiXCR to reprocess the RACE reads, holding one entry per CDR3 protein. The sample includes some 44,000 distinct CDR3 sequences, more than 8.5% of them seen just once. The specimen was whole blood, collected in connection with sensitization to the hapten diphenylcyclopropenone (DPC). The sequence was obtained from a woman in her thirties or forties with alopecia areata. Some clones in this sample may be carry-over from other donors' samples. The chain is built from TRBV5-1 and TRBJ2-2; TRBD1 aligns across 7 bases. The DNA of the CDR3 is TGCGCCAGCAGCTCTAACAGGGGTGACACCGGGGAGCTGTTTTTT. This gives the protein CASSSNRGDTGELFF.